One and the same sample provided the 16 T cell receptor beta chains below, sequenced in a study of blood T cell repertoires in COVID-19 (dated by TCRdb to the early 2020s). Library construction relied on the immunoSEQ multiplex PCR assay. Held by TCRdb, this immuneACCESS table contains in-frame sequences only and omits some clones. Under half of the omission traces to an unresolved V gene where checked; the cause of the rest is unknown. Recorded for this sample are 200,000 to 250,000 clones; 75% to 90% of them occurred a single time. The top ten constitute under 3.5% of the sample. Sequencing used PBMCs or T cells enriched from blood (not recorded which). The source of these receptors is a woman aged 18-29 years in a cohort exposed to, infected with or recovered from COVID-19 (not recorded which).

This chain links TRBV7-2 with TRBJ2-6; tentative D call: TRBD1 (6 bases). The CDR3 totals 17 residues. Germline V gives CDR1 SGHTA, CDR2 FQGNSA. V lost 5 bases, J lost 0 bases, and 14 bases lay in between. The CDR3 here is CASSHGQYFSGANVLTF. CDR3 DNA: TGTGCCAGCAGCCACGGACAGTATTTCTCTGGGGCCAACGTCCTGACTTTC. The full variable domain, with the rest looked up from reference TRBV7-2 and TRBJ2-6, is GAGVSQSPSNKVTEKGKDVELRCDPISGHTALYWYRQSLGQGLEFLIYFQGNSAPDKSGLPSDRFSAERTGGSVSTLTIQRTQQEDSAVYLCASSHGQYFSGANVLTFGAGSRLTVL.

The chain has TRBV28 and TRBJ1-6; D is undetermined. The CDR3 runs to 14 residues. Looked up from germline, CDR1 is MDHEN and CDR2 is SYDVKM. The V and J ends lost 2 bases and 5 bases respectively, with 7 bases between them. CDR3 nucleotide sequence: TGTGCCAGCAGTTTACCTGGGCATAATTCACCCCTCCACTTT. Residues: CASSLPGHNSPLHF.

The rearrangement links TRBV9 to TRBJ1-5, with no clear D. V gave up 2 bases and J gave up 6 bases, with 12 bases separating them. In germline, CDR1 is SGDLS, CDR2 YYNGEE. The CDR3 runs to 14 residues. Here the CDR3 reads CASSVWGGPQPQHF. CDR3 bases: TGTGCCAGCAGCGTCTGGGGAGGGCCTCAGCCCCAGCATTTT.

This clone was seen once. The rearrangement uses TRBV19 and TRBJ1-4; D is ambiguous. Trimming left V 3 bases short and J 5 bases short, with 10 bases between. The CDR3 length is 14 residues. Germline values: CDR1 LNHDA, CDR2 SQIVND (reference sequence). CDR3 DNA sequence: TGTGCCAGTAGTATGATTACATCCAATGAAAAACTGTTTTTT. Its protein is CASSMITSNEKLFF.

In this sample, this clone turned up once. This chain links TRBV15 with TRBJ2-7, with D possibly being TRBD1 (7 bases). This CDR3 contains 13 residues. CDR1 and CDR2 from the germline V gene are LNHNV and YYDKDF (reference sequence). The V end was cut by 5 bases, the J end by 2 bases, with 10 bases between. The CDR3 DNA follows: TGTGCCACCAGCCAGGGGGGACCCTACGAGCAGTACTTC. Its protein product is CATSQGGPYEQYF.

This sequence joins TRBV5-1 and TRBJ2-5; 9 bases are a match to TRBD1. J lost 9 bases, V lost 4 bases, and 7 bases had no gene match. Germline V gene data show CDR1 as SGHRS and CDR2 as YFSETQ. The CDR3 covers 13 residues. CDR3 nucleotides: TGCGCCAGCAGCACCGACAGGGGGGAGGCCCAGTACTTC. It specifies CASSTDRGEAQYF.

The gene calls are TRBV5-1 and TRBJ1-2, with D maybe TRBD1 (6 bases). From germline, CDR1 is SGHRS and CDR2 YFSETQ. The CDR3 contains 13 residues. V lost 4 bases to trimming and J lost 2 bases, with 9 bases between them. CDR3 residues: CASSPGTNYGYTF. For the CDR3, the DNA is TGCGCCAGCAGCCCCGGGACAAACTATGGCTACACCTTC.

Written as DNA, the CDR3 is TGTGCCAGCTCACTTCAACTCCTCGGGCGGGGGACCTCCTACAATGAGCAGTTCTTC. This codes for CASSLQLLGRGTSYNEQFF. The genes are TRBV18 and TRBJ2-1; 7 nucleotides agree with TRBD2. Per the germline V gene, CDR1 is KGHSH and CDR2 is LQKENI. The CDR3 runs 19 residues. The trim removed 4 bases at V and 0 bases at J, leaving 15 bases unmatched.

The V gene is TRBV6-5, the J gene TRBJ1-1; TRBD1 is a possible D gene (5 bases). The V and J ends lost 5 bases and 1 base respectively, with 14 bases between them. Looked up from germline, CDR1 is MNHEY and CDR2 is SVGAGI. This CDR3 has 15 residues. CDR3 bases: TGTGCCAGCAGTACGACGCGCGGGGGGAACACTGAAGCTTTCTTT. Translating it yields CASSTTRGGNTEAFF.

The rearrangement joins TRBV3-1 (or the pseudogene TRBV3-2) to TRBJ2-7, with 7 bases aligning to TRBD2. Per the germline V gene, CDR1 is LGHDT and CDR2 is YNNKEL (reference sequence). There are 16 residues in the CDR3. V dropped 0 bases and J dropped 3; count of bases not matched to a gene: 8. The CDR3 coding sequence is TGTGCCAGCAGCCAAGAGGGGGGGACGCCGCTCTACGAGCAGTACTTC. It yields the protein CASSQEGGTPLYEQYF.

The chain carries TRBV2 and TRBJ1-5; D ambiguous. Germline V gene lookup returns CDR1 SNHLY and CDR2 FYNNEI. V was cut by 3 bases and J by 2 bases, with 5 bases left in between. This CDR3 has 13 residues. Here the CDR3 reads CASSEEGNQPQHF. Written as DNA, the CDR3 is TGTGCCAGCAGTGAGGAGGGCAATCAGCCCCAGCATTTT.

This clone came up a few times. The chain has TRBV2 and TRBJ1-1, with a tentative D call TRBD1 (6 bases). CDR1 and CDR2 (germline): SNHLY, FYNNEI. Trimming left V 6 bases short and J 5 bases short, with 19 bases between. The CDR3 spans 15 residues. CDR3 DNA: TGTGCCAGCAGGCCCTTTACACAGGGAAATACTGAAGCTTTCTTT. Encoded protein: CASRPFTQGNTEAFF.

This clone appeared once. The CDR3 here is CASSLRRGAESTGELFF. As DNA, the CDR3 is TGTGCCAGCAGCCTACGGCGGGGGGCGGAGAGCACCGGGGAGCTGTTTTTT. The chain carries TRBV14 and TRBJ2-2; 8 bases match TRBD2. The CDR3 spans 17 residues. Germline CDR1 reads SGHDN; CDR2 reads FVKESK. The J segment lost 4 bases and the V segment lost 4 bases, leaving 11 bases of the junction unmatched.

The chain uses TRBV6-5 and TRBJ1-2; TRBD1 matches 9 bases. In germline, CDR1 is MNHEY, CDR2 SVGAGI. This CDR3 is 14 amino acids long. Trimming removed 6 bases from V and 5 bases from J; junction bases left unmatched: 7. This CDR3 reads CASRPGQGGYGYTF. The CDR3 region has the DNA TGTGCCAGCAGGCCGGGACAGGGAGGATATGGCTACACCTTC.

The chain joins TRBV19 to TRBJ2-1; TRBD2 matches 8 bases. The CDR3 sequence is 14 residues long. V was pared by 5 bases and J by 7 bases, with 7 bases of the junction left unmatched. Looked up from germline, CDR1 is LNHDA and CDR2 is SQIVND (reference sequence). The chain's CDR3 is CASSPGGGRNEQFF. The CDR3 DNA is TGTGCCAGTAGTCCCGGGGGGGGCCGGAATGAGCAGTTCTTC.

This chain connects TRBV13 to TRBJ1-2; the match to TRBD1 covers 8 bases. This CDR3 is built from 14 residues. V was clipped by 6 bases and J by 5 bases; unmatched bases: 8. Per the germline V gene, CDR1 is PRHDT and CDR2 is FYEKMQ (reference sequence). CDR3 protein: CASSDSHRGYGYTF. The CDR3 nucleotides are TGTGCCAGCAGTGACAGCCACAGGGGGTATGGCTACACCTTC.